This TCR beta chain emerged from a study of blood T cell repertoires in COVID-19 (dated by TCRdb to between 2020 and 2021). In terms of the full investigation: Samples covering the acute and convalescent phases of COVID-19 were provided by collaborators in the United States, Italy and Spain. The prospective study material was composed of cDNA or gDNA derived from T cells, B-cell-depleted T cells, or PBMCs. The dataset comprised deeply sampled blood TCRbeta repertoires from subjects exposed to, actively infected with, or recovered from COVID-19. The repertoires were released in a freely available public database meant as a resource for research on the immune response to SARS-CoV-2. Samples were obtained from the ongoing ImmuneRACE study (first 160 participants) and from over 1,000 subjects provided by 6 global collaborators. Sample metadata almost always included a de-identified subject ID, COVID-19 status, age in years and sex. HLA class I and class II types, where available, came from metadata supplied by the sample provider rather than from assay-based typing.

Paper-wide results and their limitations: How much clinical and demographic metadata was included differed by source and by participant, and the metadata was provided uncurated.

The CDR3 measures 17 amino acids from cysteine to phenylalanine. Here the CDR3 DNA is all that survives: 51 bases in frame from base 1. From a lookup of the germline V gene, CDR1 and CDR2 are LGHNA and YSLEER. At the junction V is shortened by 0 bases and J by 6 bases, with 15 bases in between. At one collaborating source in Seattle, patients were enrolled during active infection and were followed longitudinally through the course of disease. Whole blood was collected in K2EDTA tubes by collaborating institutions according to the institutions' own protocols. For TCRbeta analysis, collaborators shipped samples in one of three forms: frozen whole blood, isolated PBMCs, or DNA extracted from either of those sample types. The immunoSEQ Assay, a bias-controlled multiplex PCR, was used to amplify TCRbeta CDR3 regions from genomic DNA. Regarding the original processing steps: The number of nucleated cells in each sample was estimated from the amplification of reference gene primers within the assay. To quantify the absolute abundance of each unique TCRbeta CDR3 rearrangement, sequence reads were collapsed and filtered. For each sample, productive Simpson clonality was calculated as the square root of Simpson's diversity index across productive rearrangements. As stored in TCRdb, this immuneACCESS dataset retains in-frame rearrangements with V and J assigned. A fraction of the clones does not appear; measured against another copy, unresolved V genes explain less than half of the discrepancy, and the remainder lacks a known reason. Clonal size and the V and J genes are those of that table, whereas D and trimming came from the DNA. The sample data list around 100,000 clones, and roughly 70% of these were observed just once. Of the sample, 3.5% to 4% is held by the ten largest clones.

About this clone itself: No cognate antigen has been identified for it. It has no much larger one-base neighbor in the sample; base qualities were not kept.

The sample taken for sequencing was peripheral blood. This chain joins TRBV4-3 to TRBJ1-6; the D gene is possibly TRBD1, with 6 bases matching. This receptor was taken from a man aged 70 or older with COVID-19, enrolled during active disease. The CDR3 protein: CASSQDWQGLINSPLHF. The DNA sequence is TGCGCCAGCAGCCAAGATTGGCAGGGGCTAATTAATTCACCCCTCCACTTT.